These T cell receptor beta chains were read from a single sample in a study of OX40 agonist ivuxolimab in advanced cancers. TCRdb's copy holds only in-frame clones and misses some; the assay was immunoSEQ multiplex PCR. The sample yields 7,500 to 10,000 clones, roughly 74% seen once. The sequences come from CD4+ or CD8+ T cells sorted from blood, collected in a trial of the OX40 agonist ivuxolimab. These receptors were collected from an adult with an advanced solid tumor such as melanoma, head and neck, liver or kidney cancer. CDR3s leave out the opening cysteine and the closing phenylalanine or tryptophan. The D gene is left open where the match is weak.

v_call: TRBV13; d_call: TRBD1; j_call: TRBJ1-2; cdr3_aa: ASRQQGDYGYT
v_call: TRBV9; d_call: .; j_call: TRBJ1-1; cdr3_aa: ASSPPRMNTEAF
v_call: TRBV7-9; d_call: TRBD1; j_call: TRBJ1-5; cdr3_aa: ASSTGTALNQPQH
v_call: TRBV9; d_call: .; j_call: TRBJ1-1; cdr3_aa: ASTPGTLRKNTEAF
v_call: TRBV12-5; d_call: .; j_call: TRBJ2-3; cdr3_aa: ASGLVVGGRTDTQY
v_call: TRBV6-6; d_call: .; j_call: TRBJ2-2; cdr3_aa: ASSYNDPGELF
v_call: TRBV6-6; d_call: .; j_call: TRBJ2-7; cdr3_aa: ASSYSNEQY
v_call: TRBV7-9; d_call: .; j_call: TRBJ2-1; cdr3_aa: ASSPGLSSYNEQF
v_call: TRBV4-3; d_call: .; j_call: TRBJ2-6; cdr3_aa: ASSQGAGTGANVLT
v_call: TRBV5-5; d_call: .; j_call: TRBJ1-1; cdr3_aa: ASSRRDTAREAF
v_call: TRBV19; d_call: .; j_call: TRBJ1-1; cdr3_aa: ASSFRRAIGTEAF
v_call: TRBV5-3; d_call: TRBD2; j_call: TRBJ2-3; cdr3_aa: ARSLRTSGGLPSTDTQY
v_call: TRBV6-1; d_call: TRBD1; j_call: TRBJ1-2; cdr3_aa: ASSLTGVGYGYT
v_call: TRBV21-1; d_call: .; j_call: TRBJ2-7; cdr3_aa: ASSKYRGPSYEQY
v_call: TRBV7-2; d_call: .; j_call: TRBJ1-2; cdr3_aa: ASSAWTAPNYGYT
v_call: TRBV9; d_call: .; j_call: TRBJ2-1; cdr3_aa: ASSVEREAYNEQF
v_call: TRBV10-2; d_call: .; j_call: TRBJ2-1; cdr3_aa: ASSESRGRHEQF
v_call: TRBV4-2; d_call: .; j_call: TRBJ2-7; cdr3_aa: ASSGFSSYEQY
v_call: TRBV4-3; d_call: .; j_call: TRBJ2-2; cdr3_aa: ASSQVGDRELF
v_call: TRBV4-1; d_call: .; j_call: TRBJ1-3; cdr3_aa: ASSQDPATAGNTIY
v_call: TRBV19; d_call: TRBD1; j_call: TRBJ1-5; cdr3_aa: ASSSQGAFNQPQH
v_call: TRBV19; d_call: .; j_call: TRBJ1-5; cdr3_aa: ASSQTSNQPQH